A selection of T cell receptor beta chains follows, all from one sample in a study of T cell changes during pregnancy in multiple sclerosis. Profiling relied on immunoSEQ multiplex PCR, and the TCRdb table lists in-frame clones only, not all of them. Among tens of thousands of clones listed, approximately 90% were seen once. Specimen: CD4+ T cells from peripheral blood mononuclear cells, collected in the second trimester of pregnancy. The receptor set was obtained from a female donor with multiple sclerosis, enrolled in a pregnancy study. The CDR3 runs from the conserved cysteine through the conserved F or W. Fields, in order: J gene, D gene, V gene, clone size, CDR3 protein, CDR3 DNA. A D gene is named only where the DNA matches it firmly. Clone size is shown for a subset of rows, as once, few, many or a class of expanded clone.

>TRBJ1-1|.|TRBV5-1|.
CASSWGHMNTEAFF
TGCGCCAGCAGTTGGGGACACATGAACACTGAAGCTTTCTTT
>TRBJ1-2|TRBD1|TRBV6-5|.
CASQRQGSYTF
TGTGCCAGCCAAAGACAGGGGAGCTACACCTTC
>TRBJ2-4|TRBD2|TRBV9|.
CASSGGLAANIQYF
TGTGCCAGCAGCGGGGGACTAGCGGCGAACATTCAGTACTTC
>TRBJ1-1|.|TRBV7-2|few
CASSLNRDTEAFF
TGTGCCAGCAGCCTCAACAGGGACACTGAAGCTTTCTTT
>TRBJ2-4|TRBD1|TRBV10-3|.
CAISSDRAVSKNIQYF
TGTGCCATCAGCAGTGACAGGGCGGTGTCCAAAAACATTCAGTACTTC
>TRBJ2-3|.|TRBV27|.
CASSSSTMLSTDTQYF
TGTGCCAGCAGTTCCTCGACTATGCTGAGCACAGATACGCAGTATTTT
>TRBJ1-1|.|TRBV4-2|.
CASSQDLRNTEAFF
TGTGCCAGCAGCCAAGATCTCAGGAACACTGAAGCTTTCTTT
>TRBJ1-5|TRBD1|TRBV30|few
CAWSSTGDGQPQHF
TGTGCCTGGAGTTCAACAGGGGACGGTCAGCCCCAGCATTTT
>TRBJ2-4|TRBD2|TRBV15|.
CATSRGGLAVAKNIQYF
TGTGCCACCAGCAGAGGTGGACTAGCGGTAGCCAAAAACATTCAGTACTTC
>TRBJ1-5|.|TRBV7-9|.
CATGQDNQPQHF
TGTGCCACCGGACAAGACAATCAACCCCAGCATTTT
>TRBJ2-7|TRBD1|TRBV11-2|.
CASSLARGLSYEQYF
TGTGCCAGCAGCTTAGCCAGGGGGCTGTCCTACGAGCAGTACTTC
>TRBJ2-4|TRBD2|TRBV4-1|.
CASSQEARGGKNIQYF
TGCGCCAGCAGCCAAGAAGCCCGCGGGGGCAAAAACATTCAGTACTTC
>TRBJ1-1|TRBD1|TRBV10-3|.
CAIRITTGTLTEAFF
TGTGCCATCAGAATAACGACAGGGACGTTAACTGAAGCTTTCTTT
>TRBJ2-2|.|TRBV5-4|.
CASNPDLGVGELFF
TGTGCCAGCAATCCGGACCTCGGGGTCGGGGAGCTGTTTTTT
>TRBJ1-1|TRBD1|TRBV18|once
CASSPLQGTEAFF
TGTGCCAGCTCACCACTACAGGGGACTGAAGCTTTCTTT
>TRBJ2-3|.|TRBV7-3|once
CASSLTRAGGQYF
TGTGCCAGCAGCTTAACGAGGGCTGGAGGGCAGTATTTT
>TRBJ1-2|.|TRBV6-5|.
CASSYQGRGGYTF
TGTGCCAGCAGTTACCAGGGAAGGGGAGGCTACACCTTC
>TRBJ2-1|TRBD1|TRBV19|.
CASSSQGFHQSAKLTSSYNEQFF
TGTGCCAGTAGTTCACAGGGGTTTCACCAATCAGCCAAATTAACGAGCTCCTACAATGAGCAGTTCTTC
>TRBJ2-3|.|TRBV25-1|.
CASRKSGTDTQYF
TGTGCCAGCAGAAAATCAGGCACAGATACGCAGTATTTT
>TRBJ1-2|.|TRBV9|.
CASSVGGGTIRYGYTF
TGTGCCAGCAGCGTAGGGGGGGGGACAATACGCTATGGCTACACCTTC
>TRBJ2-1|.|TRBV7-6|.
CASSLEWAGSYNEQFF
TGTGCCAGCAGCTTAGAGTGGGCCGGCTCCTACAATGAGCAGTTCTTC
>TRBJ2-7|.|TRBV19|.
CASSPTPGARQYF
TGTGCCAGTAGTCCAACCCCGGGAGCCCGGCAGTACTTC
>TRBJ1-2|.|TRBV5-4|.
CASSLKTTKGYGYTF
TGTGCCAGCAGCCTAAAAACGACAAAGGGGTATGGCTACACCTTC
>TRBJ1-1|.|TRBV27|.
CASSSGQWNTEAFF
TGTGCCAGCAGTTCCGGACAGTGGAACACTGAAGCTTTCTTT
>TRBJ2-5|TRBD2|TRBV4-2|.
CASSQDLTAGGEETQYF
TGTGCCAGCAGCCAAGATTTGACAGCGGGGGGGGAAGAGACCCAGTACTTC
>TRBJ1-5|.|TRBV11-2|.
CASSLSEGQPQHF
TGTGCCAGCAGCTTATCGGAGGGACAGCCCCAGCATTTT
>TRBJ2-5|TRBD2|TRBV18|.
CASSPIVGSLAGRETQYF
TGTGCCAGCTCACCTATTGTGGGGTCACTAGCGGGGCGAGAGACCCAGTACTTC
>TRBJ1-1|TRBD1|TRBV7-6|.
CASSAGGGTEAFF
TGTGCCAGCAGCGCAGGGGGTGGCACTGAAGCTTTCTTT
>TRBJ2-1|.|TRBV7-3|.
CASSYYPSYEQFF
TGTGCCAGCAGTTACTACCCCTCGTATGAGCAGTTCTTC
>TRBJ2-2|TRBD2|TRBV7-8|.
CASSPRLGTSGGANTGELFF
TGTGCCAGCAGCCCCCGTTTGGGGACTAGCGGGGGGGCCAACACCGGGGAGCTGTTTTTT
>TRBJ1-1|.|TRBV6-5|.
CASSYRPRDLNTEAFF
TGTGCCAGCAGTTACCGACCGCGCGACTTGAACACTGAAGCTTTCTTT
>TRBJ2-7|TRBD2|TRBV6-1|.
CASRVGGTYEQYF
TGTGCCAGCAGGGTGGGGGGGACCTACGAGCAGTACTTC
>TRBJ1-4|TRBD1|TRBV6-1|few
CASSETGKGEKLFF
TGTGCCAGCAGTGAGACAGGGAAGGGTGAAAAACTGTTTTTT
>TRBJ2-1|.|TRBV5-6|.
CASSLGRVPQRQFF
TGTGCCAGCAGCTTGGGTCGGGTACCCCAACGGCAGTTCTTC
>TRBJ1-1|.|TRBV30|.
CAWSPITGQTEAFF
TGTGCCTGGAGCCCCATAACTGGACAGACTGAAGCTTTCTTT
>TRBJ2-2|.|TRBV29-1|.
CSASLVPGELFF
TGCAGCGCTAGTTTGGTCCCCGGGGAGCTGTTTTTT
>TRBJ1-1|.|TRBV11-1|.
CASSERRRNTEAFF
TGTGCCAGCAGCGAGCGGCGGCGGAACACTGAAGCTTTCTTT
>TRBJ1-6|.|TRBV14|.
CASSQDRDNLGSPLHF
TGTGCCAGCAGCCAAGACCGGGACAACCTAGGTTCACCCCTCCACTTT
>TRBJ1-6|.|TRBV6-5|.
CASSQGTYYNSPLHF
TGTGCCAGCAGTCAAGGGACTTACTATAATTCACCCCTCCACTTT
>TRBJ2-5|TRBD1|TRBV2|.
CASSWDSFVGTQYF
TGTGCCAGCAGCTGGGACAGCTTCGTGGGGACCCAGTACTTC
>TRBJ2-6|TRBD2|TRBV2|.
CASRSPLAESSGANVLTF
TGTGCCAGCAGGTCCCCTCTAGCGGAGAGCTCTGGGGCCAACGTCCTGACTTTC
>TRBJ1-3|.|TRBV9|.
CASSVDQAGNTIYF
TGTGCCAGCAGCGTAGACCAGGCGGGAAACACCATATATTTT
>TRBJ2-1|TRBD2|TRBV11-2|.
CASSSLAGSSYNEQFF
TGTGCCAGCAGCTCCCTAGCGGGCTCTAGCTACAATGAGCAGTTCTTC